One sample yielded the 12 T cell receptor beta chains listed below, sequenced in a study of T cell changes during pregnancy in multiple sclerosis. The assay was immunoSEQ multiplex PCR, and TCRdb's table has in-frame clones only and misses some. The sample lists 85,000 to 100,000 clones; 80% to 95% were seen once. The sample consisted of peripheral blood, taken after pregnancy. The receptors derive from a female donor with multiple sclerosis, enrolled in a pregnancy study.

This CDR3 reads CASNPRTGEFTEAFF. The DNA of the CDR3 is TGTGCCAGCAACCCCAGGACAGGGGAATTCACTGAAGCTTTCTTT. The chain joins TRBV28 to TRBJ1-1; 9 positions agree with TRBD1. There are 15 residues in the CDR3. V gave up 7 bases and J gave up 4 bases; unmatched junction bases: 10. Germline V lookup: CDR1 MDHEN, CDR2 SYDVKM.

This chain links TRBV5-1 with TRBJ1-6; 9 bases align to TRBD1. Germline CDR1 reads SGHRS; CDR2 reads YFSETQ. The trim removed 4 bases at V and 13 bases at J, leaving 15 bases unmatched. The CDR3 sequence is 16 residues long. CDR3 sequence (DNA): TGCGCCAGCAGCCCCGGGACCGGGACAGGGTGGGTTCCCCTCCACTTT. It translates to CASSPGTGTGWVPLHF.

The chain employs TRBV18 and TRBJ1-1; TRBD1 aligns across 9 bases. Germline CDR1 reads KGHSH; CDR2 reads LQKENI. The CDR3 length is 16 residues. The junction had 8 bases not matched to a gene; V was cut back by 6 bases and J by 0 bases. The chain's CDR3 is CASSRTGASVNTEAFF. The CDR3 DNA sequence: TGTGCCAGCTCCCGGACAGGGGCGAGCGTGAACACTGAAGCTTTCTTT.

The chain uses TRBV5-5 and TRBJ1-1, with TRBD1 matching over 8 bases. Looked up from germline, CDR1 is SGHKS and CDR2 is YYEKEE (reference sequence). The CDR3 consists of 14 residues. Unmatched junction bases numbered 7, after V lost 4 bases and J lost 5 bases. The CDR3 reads CASSPGTGRTEAFF. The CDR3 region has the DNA TGTGCCAGCAGCCCCGGGACAGGACGTACTGAAGCTTTCTTT.

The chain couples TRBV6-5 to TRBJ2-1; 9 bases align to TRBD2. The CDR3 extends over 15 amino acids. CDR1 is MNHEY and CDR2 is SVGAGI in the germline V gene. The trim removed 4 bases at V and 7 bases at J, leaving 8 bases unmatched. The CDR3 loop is CASSFLSGRRNEQFF. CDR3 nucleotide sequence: TGTGCCAGCAGTTTTCTTAGCGGGAGAAGGAATGAGCAGTTCTTC.

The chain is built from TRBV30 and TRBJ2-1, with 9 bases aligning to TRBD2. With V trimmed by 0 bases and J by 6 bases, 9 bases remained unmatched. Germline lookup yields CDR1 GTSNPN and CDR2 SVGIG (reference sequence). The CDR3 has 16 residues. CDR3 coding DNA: TGTGCCTGGAGTGTGGGGTTAGCGGGAGCCCTCAATGAGCAGTTCTTC. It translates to CAWSVGLAGALNEQFF.

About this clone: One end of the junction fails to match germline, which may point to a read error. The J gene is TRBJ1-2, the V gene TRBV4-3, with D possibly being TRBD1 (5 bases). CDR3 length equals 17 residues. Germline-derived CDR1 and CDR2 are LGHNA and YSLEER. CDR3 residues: CASSLRGRGPPLYRYTF. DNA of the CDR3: TGCGCCAGCAGCCTCCGTGGGAGGGGTCCCCCTCTCTATCGCTACACCTTC.

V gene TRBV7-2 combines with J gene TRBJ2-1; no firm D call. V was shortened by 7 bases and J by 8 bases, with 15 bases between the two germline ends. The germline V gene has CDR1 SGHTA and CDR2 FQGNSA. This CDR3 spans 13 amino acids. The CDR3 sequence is CASTLRRVDEQFF. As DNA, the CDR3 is TGTGCCAGCACCCTCCGTCGGGTCGATGAGCAGTTCTTC.

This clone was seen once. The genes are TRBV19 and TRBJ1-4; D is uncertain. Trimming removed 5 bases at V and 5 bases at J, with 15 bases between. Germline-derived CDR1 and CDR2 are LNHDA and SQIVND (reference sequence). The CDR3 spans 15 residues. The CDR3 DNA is TGTGCCAGTAGTCCCCAGGCCGGAGGGAATGAAAAACTGTTTTTT. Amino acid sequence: CASSPQAGGNEKLFF.

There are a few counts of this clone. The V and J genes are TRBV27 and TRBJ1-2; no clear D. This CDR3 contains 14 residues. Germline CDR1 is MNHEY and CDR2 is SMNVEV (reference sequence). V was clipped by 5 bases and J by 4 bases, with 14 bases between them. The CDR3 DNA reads TGTGCCAGCAGTCGACTTAGTGCCCCCTATGGCTACACCTTC. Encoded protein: CASSRLSAPYGYTF.

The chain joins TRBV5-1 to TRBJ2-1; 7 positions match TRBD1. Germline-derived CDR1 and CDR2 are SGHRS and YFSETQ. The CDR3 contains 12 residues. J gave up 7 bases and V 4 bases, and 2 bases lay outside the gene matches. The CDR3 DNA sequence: TGCGCCAGCAGCCCGACAGGGAATGAGCAGTTCTTC. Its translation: CASSPTGNEQFF.

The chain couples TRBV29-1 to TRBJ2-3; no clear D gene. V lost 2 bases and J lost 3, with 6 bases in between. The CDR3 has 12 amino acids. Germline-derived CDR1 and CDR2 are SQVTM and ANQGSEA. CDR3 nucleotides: TGCAGCGTTGAAATAGCTACAGATACGCAGTATTTT. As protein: CSVEIATDTQYF.